The sequence of this T cell receptor (beta chain) was determined in a study of T-cell memory formation after mild COVID-19. Study conclusions and caveats: Clones shrinking from day 15 to 85 showed even CD4/CD8 mixes; later expanders tilted CD4+. The main location of contracting CD4+ clones was CM and EM, and that of contracting CD8+ clones was EMRA.

TCR alpha and TCR beta cDNA libraries with sample barcodes and UMIs came from 5'RACE using constant-segment primers. TCRdb used MiXCR to reprocess the 5' RACE reads, holding one entry per CDR3 protein. The table has about 540,000 distinct CDR3 sequences, roughly 20% seen once. The ends lost 3 bases at V and 5 bases at J; junction bases unmatched: 4. The CDR3 sequence is 14 residues long. Germline-derived CDR1 and CDR2 are MGHRA and YSYEKL. Worth noting for this clonotype: Its antigen is unknown.

The specimen sequenced was PBMCs or a T cell subset sorted from them (not recorded which). The chain employs TRBV4-1 and TRBJ1-5, with TRBD1 matching over 7 bases. This sequence originates from an adult woman who had mild COVID-19 (a few samples of this study predate the infection). Cell type and time point are not known. The CDR3 protein is CASSQTGSYQPQHF. CDR3 DNA: TGCGCCAGCAGCCAGACAGGGAGTTATCAGCCCCAGCATTTT.